Listed below are T cell receptor beta chains from one sample, sequenced in a study of metastatic and nonmetastatic thyroid tumors. TCRdb called clones again from the PCR reads with MiXCR. The sample lists some 46,000 clones; more than 20% were seen once. Sequenced input: blood. Receptors were obtained from a male donor with papillary thyroid cancer or a benign thyroid nodule (not recorded which). Some clones in this sample may be carry-over from other donors' samples. Each CDR3 is given with its conserved first and last residue. The order of the fields is V gene, clone size, D gene, J gene, CDR3 protein, CDR3 DNA. D genes are given only for firm matches. Some rows have no size entry. The others give once, few or many, or a class for an expanded clone.

>TRBV20-1|many|TRBD1|TRBJ2-7
CSARAGTGYHEQYF
TGCAGTGCTAGAGCCGGGACAGGGTACCACGAGCAGTACTTC
>TRBV11-2|.|TRBD1|TRBJ1-3
CASGTDQGAPGNTIYF
TGTGCCAGCGGGACCGACCAGGGGGCGCCCGGAAACACCATATATTTT
>TRBV5-1|.|TRBD1|TRBJ1-2
CASSLGQASYGYTF
TGCGCCAGCAGCCTCGGACAGGCCTCCTATGGCTACACCTTC
>TRBV6-2/TRBV6-3|many|TRBD1|TRBJ1-5
CASGGGNSNQPQHF
TGTGCCAGCGGAGGGGGCAATAGCAATCAGCCCCAGCATTTT
>TRBV19|.|TRBD1|TRBJ2-1
CASSNARDRVSGEQFF
TGTGCCAGTAGTAACGCCCGGGACAGGGTATCGGGTGAGCAGTTCTTC
>TRBV18|.|TRBD1|TRBJ2-1
CASSGFGTAVDNEQFF
TGTGCCAGCTCAGGTTTCGGGACAGCGGTCGACAATGAGCAGTTCTTC
>TRBV6-2/TRBV6-3|.|.|TRBJ1-2
CASSYEGLGGYTF
TGTGCCAGCAGTTACGAGGGATTGGGAGGCTACACCTTC
>TRBV6-5|.|.|TRBJ1-1
CASSYSWDTEAFF
TGTGCCAGCAGTTACTCGTGGGACACTGAAGCTTTCTTT
>TRBV5-1|few|.|TRBJ2-1
CASSLEGHSYNEQFF
TGCGCCAGCAGCTTGGAGGGTCACTCCTACAATGAGCAGTTCTTC
>TRBV7-8|.|.|TRBJ1-1
CASSLAIGGPKNTEAFF
TGTGCCAGCAGCTTAGCGATAGGGGGGCCGAAGAACACTGAAGCTTTCTTT
>TRBV7-6|many|.|TRBJ1-4
CASSLVGSGEKLFF
TGTGCCAGCAGCTTAGTCGGGAGCGGTGAAAAACTGTTTTTT
>TRBV4-2|once|.|TRBJ1-1
CASSQVISALGEAFF
TGTGCCAGCAGCCAAGTAATTTCGGCGCTTGGTGAAGCTTTCTTT
>TRBV6-1|.|TRBD1|TRBJ2-7
CASSEYSGTGGYEQYF
TGTGCCAGCAGTGAATATTCCGGGACAGGGGGCTACGAGCAGTACTTC
>TRBV27|.|TRBD1|TRBJ1-4
CASSSQGAQVREKLFF
TGTGCCAGCAGTTCACAGGGGGCGCAAGTTCGTGAAAAACTGTTTTTT
>TRBV28|.|.|TRBJ2-7
CASSLYSLGAYEQYF
TGTGCCAGCAGTTTATACTCCCTGGGGGCGTACGAGCAGTACTTC
>TRBV6-1|few|.|TRBJ1-1
CASSRDRHTEAFF
TGTGCCAGCAGCCGTGACAGGCACACTGAAGCTTTCTTT
>TRBV19|many|.|TRBJ2-6
CASSNLSGANVLTF
TGTGCCAGTAGTAATCTCTCTGGGGCCAACGTCCTGACTTTC
>TRBV11-2|once|.|TRBJ1-2
CASSFWALNYVYTF
TGTGCCAGCAGCTTCTGGGCCCTTAACTATGTCTACACCTTC
>TRBV29-1|many|.|TRBJ2-1
CSVTSYNEQFF
TGCAGCGTTACTAGCTACAATGAGCAGTTCTTC
>TRBV20-1|.|.|TRBJ2-3
CSAAGRADTQYF
TGCAGTGCGGCGGGAAGGGCAGATACGCAGTATTTT
>TRBV20-1|.|TRBD1|TRBJ2-7
CSAPLSRQGNQIPIEQYF
TGCAGTGCTCCCCTCTCCAGACAGGGTAACCAGATTCCGATCGAGCAGTACTTC
>TRBV5-1|many|.|TRBJ1-1
CASSLAGANTEAFF
TGCGCCAGCAGCTTGGCAGGGGCGAACACTGAAGCTTTCTTT
>TRBV9|once|TRBD2|TRBJ2-5
CASSPGLAGTQETQYF
TGTGCCAGCAGCCCAGGACTAGCGGGGACCCAAGAGACCCAGTACTTC
>TRBV6-1|medium-sized|TRBD1|TRBJ2-2
CASSGGRTGNTGELFF
TGTGCCAGCAGTGGAGGCCGGACAGGGAACACCGGGGAGCTGTTTTTT
>TRBV20-1|many|.|TRBJ2-1
CSAGETPYNEQFF
TGCAGTGCTGGGGAGACACCCTACAATGAGCAGTTCTTC
>TRBV30|.|.|TRBJ2-2
CAWNRGGSGELFF
TGTGCCTGGAACAGGGGGGGGTCCGGGGAGCTGTTTTTT
>TRBV5-4|.|TRBD2|TRBJ2-3
CASSTSGLTDTQYF
TGTGCCAGCAGCACTAGCGGACTGACAGATACGCAGTATTTT
>TRBV5-6|many|.|TRBJ2-7
CASSLGWTAHERPYF
TGTGCCAGCAGCTTAGGTTGGACAGCCCATGAGCGGCCGTACTTC
>TRBV18|many|TRBD1|TRBJ1-1
CASSPLRTGENTEAFF
TGTGCCAGCTCACCTCTTAGGACAGGCGAGAACACTGAAGCTTTCTTT
>TRBV11-2|.|.|TRBJ1-2
CASSSLMRPQEGYTF
TGTGCCAGCAGCTCACTTATGAGGCCTCAGGAGGGCTACACCTTC
>TRBV7-9|.|.|TRBJ1-2
CASSLTRESYGYTF
TGTGCCAGCAGCTTGACCAGGGAAAGCTATGGCTACACCTTC
>TRBV7-9|.|.|TRBJ2-1
CASSFGNEQFF
TGTGCCAGCAGCTTTGGAAATGAGCAGTTCTTC
>TRBV9|many|TRBD2|TRBJ2-1
CASSVGGLAGGRYNEQFF
TGTGCCAGCAGCGTAGGAGGGCTAGCGGGAGGACGTTACAATGAGCAGTTCTTC
>TRBV15|.|TRBD1|TRBJ2-3
CATSSSLQGSTQYF
TGTGCCACCAGCAGCAGCCTACAGGGGAGTACGCAGTATTTT
>TRBV12-3/TRBV12-4|many|.|TRBJ1-4
CASSLGAGYNEKLFF
TGTGCCAGCAGCCTAGGAGCAGGGTATAATGAAAAACTGTTTTTT
>TRBV5-8|many|.|TRBJ2-7
CASSVDRLPAEQYF
TGTGCCAGCAGCGTCGACAGGTTGCCGGCCGAGCAGTACTTC
>TRBV11-1|.|.|TRBJ1-6
CASRPRLISYNSPLHF
TGTGCCAGCAGACCCAGGTTAATCTCCTATAATTCACCCCTCCACTTT
>TRBV18|many|.|TRBJ1-2
CASSLTRDSNYGYTF
TGTGCCAGCTCACTAACAAGAGACTCGAACTATGGCTACACCTTC
>TRBV11-2|few|TRBD2|TRBJ2-3
CASSSGGLAGTYTDTQYF
TGTGCCAGCAGCTCCGGGGGACTAGCGGGTACATACACAGATACGCAGTATTTT
>TRBV24-1|many|TRBD2|TRBJ2-1
CATSDSTGTSYYNEQFF
TGTGCCACCAGTGATTCAACCGGGACTAGCTATTACAATGAGCAGTTCTTC
>TRBV6-1|many|.|TRBJ1-2
CASAVGHLDGYTF
TGTGCCAGCGCAGTGGGACATTTGGATGGCTACACCTTC
>TRBV7-9|.|.|TRBJ2-7
CASSLEAWSSYEQYF
TGTGCTAGCAGCTTAGAGGCGTGGAGCTCCTACGAGCAGTACTTC
>TRBV19|many|TRBD1|TRBJ1-2
CASSIRGQGPAYTF
TGTGCCAGTAGTATAAGGGGACAGGGACCCGCCTACACCTTC
>TRBV4-1|once|.|TRBJ1-3
CASSPPASSGNTIYF
TGCGCCAGCAGCCCCCCAGCGAGCTCTGGAAACACCATATATTTT
>TRBV19|few|.|TRBJ2-7
CASSPGALGEQYF
TGTGCCAGTAGTCCCGGGGCCCTCGGCGAGCAGTACTTC
>TRBV12-3/TRBV12-4|few|TRBD2|TRBJ2-1
CASILFGSGGLSYNEQFF
TGTGCCAGCATTTTATTTGGTAGCGGGGGGCTCTCCTACAATGAGCAGTTCTTC
>TRBV28|.|.|TRBJ2-3
CASPSADPSTDTQYF
TGTGCCAGCCCCTCGGCTGACCCTAGCACAGATACGCAGTATTTT
>TRBV6-5|few|.|TRBJ2-7
CASSLPPGTGTEQYF
TGTGCCAGCAGTTTACCCCCCGGTACAGGGACCGAGCAGTACTTC
>TRBV19|.|TRBD1|TRBJ2-1
CASRGQGRNEQFF
TGTGCCAGTAGAGGACAGGGACGGAATGAGCAGTTCTTC
>TRBV7-9|many|TRBD1|TRBJ2-5
CASSLVGRGRGETQYF
TGTGCCAGCAGCTTAGTGGGCAGGGGGCGTGGGGAGACCCAGTACTTC
>TRBV6-1|.|.|TRBJ2-7
CASSEVQGDYQYF
TGTGCCAGCAGTGAAGTACAGGGAGACTATCAGTACTTC
>TRBV2|few|.|TRBJ1-6
CASSENSPLHF
TGTGCCAGCAGTGAAAATTCACCCCTCCACTTT
>TRBV27|.|TRBD2|TRBJ2-1
CASSLSGNSYNEQFF
TGTGCCAGCAGTTTAAGCGGGAACTCCTACAATGAGCAGTTCTTC
>TRBV11-2|.|.|TRBJ2-7
CASSLRLRAGTYEQYF
TGTGCCAGCAGCCTCCGTCTTCGGGCGGGCACCTACGAGCAGTACTTC
>TRBV7-9|many|.|TRBJ2-7
CASSSPGLPRGRPYEQYF
TGTGCCAGCAGCTCCCCGGGACTTCCCCGGGGGAGGCCCTACGAGCAGTACTTC
>TRBV6-1|medium-sized|TRBD2|TRBJ2-5
CASSLGTSGRETQYF
TGTGCCAGCAGTCTTGGGACTAGCGGGAGAGAGACCCAGTACTTC
>TRBV20-1|many|.|TRBJ2-5
CSARDSRARPPRETQYF
TGCAGTGCTAGAGATAGTCGGGCCCGCCCCCCAAGAGAGACCCAGTACTTC
>TRBV6-1|medium-sized|.|TRBJ2-1
CASRLTRDAWNEQFF
TGTGCCAGCAGGCTTACTAGAGATGCATGGAATGAGCAGTTCTTC
>TRBV7-6|many|.|TRBJ2-3
CASSPQGRSTDTQYF
TGTGCCAGCAGCCCCCAGGGGAGGAGCACAGATACGCAGTATTTT